The T cell receptor (beta chain) described here comes from a study of cytomegalovirus exposure and HLA in healthy donors. General study findings and limits: Another analysis was done later, and it associated fewer than 20,000 TCR beta sequences with HLA alleles at 0.05 false discovery rate. In an earlier analysis, about 90% or about 30%: the productive usage of most TCR beta V segments.

Researchers ran the PCR with 60 Vbeta and 13 Jbeta primers. Libraries were prepared by immunoSEQ multiplex PCR; TCRdb keeps only in-frame clonotypes and omits some of them. The sample spans about 190,000 clones; the ten largest clones claim less than 1%. CDR3 size: 12 residues. Germline CDR1 and CDR2: SQVTM and ANQGSEA. V dropped 7 bases and J dropped 4; count of bases not matched to a gene: 4. Those who donated were healthy bone marrow donors. The donors, nominally healthy at sampling, likely had unrecorded immune exposures. A word on this clone: Its antigen is not known.

The chain links TRBV29-1 to TRBJ1-5; 7 positions agree with TRBD1. Sequencing was carried out using PBMCs. The sequence came from a woman aged 25 to 45 in good health and CMV-seropositive. CDR3: CSAGQENQPQHF. The CDR3 coding sequence is TGCAGCGCAGGACAGGAGAATCAGCCCCAGCATTTT. Based on the CDR3 plus reference TRBV29-1 and TRBJ1-5, the full variable domain is SAVISQKPSRDICQRGTSLTIQCQVDSQVTMMFWYRQQPGQSLTLIATANQGSEATYESGFVIDKFPISRPNLTFSTLTVSNMSPEDSSIYLCSAGQENQPQHFGDGTRLSIL.